What follows describes a single T cell receptor (beta chain). This CDR3 contains 14 residues. The germline V gene encodes CDR1 SGHVS and CDR2 FQNEAQ. Trimming pared 5 bases from V and 1 base from J, leaving 12 bases between. Assay used: immunoSEQ multiplex PCR; TCRdb lists only in-frame clones, some missing. The top ten clones hold about 10% of a sample with more than 200,000 clones, 60% to 80% of them seen once. These data originate in a study of cytotoxic CD8 clonotypes in ibrutinib-treated CLL. The chain uses TRBV7-8 and TRBJ2-7, with D unresolved. This specimen was PBMCs, taken after 12 months of ibrutinib treatment. This clonotype was sampled from a human donor with chronic lymphocytic leukemia. CDR3 DNA: TGTGCCAGCAGCCCCCTTCGGTGGTCCTACGAGCAGTACTTC. Its protein product is CASSPLRWSYEQYF.